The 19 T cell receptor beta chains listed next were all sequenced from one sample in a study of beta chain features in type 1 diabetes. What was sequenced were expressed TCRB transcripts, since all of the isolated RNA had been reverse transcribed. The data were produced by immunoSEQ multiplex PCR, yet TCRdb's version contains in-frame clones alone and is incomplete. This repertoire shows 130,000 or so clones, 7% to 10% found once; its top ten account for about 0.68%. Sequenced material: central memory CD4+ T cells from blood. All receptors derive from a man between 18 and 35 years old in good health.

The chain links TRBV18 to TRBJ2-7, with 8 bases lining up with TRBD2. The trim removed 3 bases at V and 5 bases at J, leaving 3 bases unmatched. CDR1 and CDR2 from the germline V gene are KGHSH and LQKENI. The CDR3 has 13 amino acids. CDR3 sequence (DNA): TGTGCCAGCTCACCCCCGGGAGGGGACGAGCAGTACTTC. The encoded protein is CASSPPGGDEQYF.

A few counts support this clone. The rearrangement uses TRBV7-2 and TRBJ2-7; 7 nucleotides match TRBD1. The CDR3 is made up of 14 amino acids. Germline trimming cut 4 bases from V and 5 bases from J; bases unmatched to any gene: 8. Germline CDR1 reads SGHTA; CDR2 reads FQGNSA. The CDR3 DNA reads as TGTGCCAGCAGCTCCAACAGGGGTCCCCACGAGCAGTACTTC. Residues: CASSSNRGPHEQYF.

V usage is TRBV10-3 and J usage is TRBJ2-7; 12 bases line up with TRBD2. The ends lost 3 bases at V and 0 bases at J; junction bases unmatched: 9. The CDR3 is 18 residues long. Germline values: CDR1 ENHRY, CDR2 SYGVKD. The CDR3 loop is CAISETAGLAGNSYEQYF. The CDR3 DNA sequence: TGTGCCATCAGTGAAACCGCCGGACTAGCGGGGAACTCCTACGAGCAGTACTTC.

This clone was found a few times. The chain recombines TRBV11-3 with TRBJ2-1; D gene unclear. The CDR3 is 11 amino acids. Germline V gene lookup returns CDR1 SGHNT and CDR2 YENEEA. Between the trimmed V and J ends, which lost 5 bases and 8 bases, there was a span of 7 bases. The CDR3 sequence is CASSNRDEQFF. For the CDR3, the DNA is TGTGCCAGCAGCAACCGGGATGAGCAGTTCTTC.

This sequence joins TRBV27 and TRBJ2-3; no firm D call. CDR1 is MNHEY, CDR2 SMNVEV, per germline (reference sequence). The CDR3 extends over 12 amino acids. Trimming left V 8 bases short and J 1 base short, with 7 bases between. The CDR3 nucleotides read TGTGCCAGCGGCTTTGGCACAGATACGCAGTATTTT. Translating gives CASGFGTDTQYF.

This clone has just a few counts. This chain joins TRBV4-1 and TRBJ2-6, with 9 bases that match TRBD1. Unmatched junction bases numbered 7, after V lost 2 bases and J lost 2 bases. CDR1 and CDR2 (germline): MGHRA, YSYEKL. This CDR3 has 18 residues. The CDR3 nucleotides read TGCGCCAGCAGCCAATGGTGGGGACAGGGTGCTGGGGCCAACGTCCTGACTTTC. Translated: CASSQWWGQGAGANVLTF.

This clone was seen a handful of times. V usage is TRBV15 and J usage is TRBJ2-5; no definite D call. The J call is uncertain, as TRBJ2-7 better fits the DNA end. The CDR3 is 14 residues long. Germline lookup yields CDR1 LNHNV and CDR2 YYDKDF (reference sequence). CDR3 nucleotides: TGTGCCACCAGCAGAGAATCCTCGGTCTACGAGCAGTACTTC. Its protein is CATSRESSVYEQYF.

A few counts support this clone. The CDR3 DNA follows: TGTGCCAGCAGCTTTCCGGGACAGGGGTGGGGTGGCTACACCTTC. Translated, it gives CASSFPGQGWGGYTF. J is TRBJ1-2 and V is TRBV7-8; TRBD1 agrees at 10 bases. J lost 7 bases, V lost 3 bases, and 8 bases had no gene match. The CDR3 length is 15 residues. From germline, CDR1 is SGHVS and CDR2 FQNEAQ.

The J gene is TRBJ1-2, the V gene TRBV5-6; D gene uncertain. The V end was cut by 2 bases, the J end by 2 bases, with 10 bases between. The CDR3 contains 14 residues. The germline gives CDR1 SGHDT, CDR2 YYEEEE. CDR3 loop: CASSFVGGNYGYTF. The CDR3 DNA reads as TGTGCCAGCAGCTTCGTGGGAGGGAACTATGGCTACACCTTC.

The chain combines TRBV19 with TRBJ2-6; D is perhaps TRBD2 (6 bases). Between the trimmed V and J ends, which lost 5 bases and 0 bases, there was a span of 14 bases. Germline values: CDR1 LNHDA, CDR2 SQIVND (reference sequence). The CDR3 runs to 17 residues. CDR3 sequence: CASSGGTLSSGANVLTF. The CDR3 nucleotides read TGTGCCAGTAGTGGGGGGACGCTAAGCTCTGGGGCCAACGTCCTGACTTTC.

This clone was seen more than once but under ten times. CDR3 coding DNA: TGTGCCAGCTCAACGACAGGGGCTGGAAACACCATATATTTT. This codes for CASSTTGAGNTIYF. The rearrangement links TRBV18 to TRBJ1-3; 8 bases agree with TRBD1. The germline gives CDR1 KGHSH, CDR2 LQKENI. After removal of 5 bases from V and 2 bases from J, the junction contained 2 bases not matched to a gene. The CDR3 loop spans 14 amino acids. The whole variable domain, remainder taken from reference TRBV18 and TRBJ1-3, is NAGVMQNPRHLVRRRGQEARLRCSPMKGHSHVYWYRQLPEEGLKFMVYLQKENIIDESGMPKERFSAEFPKEGPSILRIQQVVRGDSAAYFCASSTTGAGNTIYFGEGSWLTVV.

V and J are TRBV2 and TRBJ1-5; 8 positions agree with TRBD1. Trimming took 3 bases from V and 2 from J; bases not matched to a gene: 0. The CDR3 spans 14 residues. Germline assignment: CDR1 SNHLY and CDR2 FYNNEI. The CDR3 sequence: CASSEGQGNQPQHF. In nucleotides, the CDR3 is TGTGCCAGCAGTGAGGGACAGGGCAATCAGCCCCAGCATTTT.

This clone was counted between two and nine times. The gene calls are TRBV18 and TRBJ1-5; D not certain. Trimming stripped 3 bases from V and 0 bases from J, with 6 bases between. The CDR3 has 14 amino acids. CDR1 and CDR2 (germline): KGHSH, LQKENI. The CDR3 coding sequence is TGTGCCAGCTCACCTCGGTATAGCAATCAGCCCCAGCATTTT. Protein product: CASSPRYSNQPQHF.

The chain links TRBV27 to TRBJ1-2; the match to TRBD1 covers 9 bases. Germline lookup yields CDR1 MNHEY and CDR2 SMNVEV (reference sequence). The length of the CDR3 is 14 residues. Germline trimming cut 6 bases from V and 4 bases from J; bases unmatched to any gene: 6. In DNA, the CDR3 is TGTGCCAGCAGGAGGACAGGGGCCTTCTATGGCTACACCTTC. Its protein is CASRRTGAFYGYTF.

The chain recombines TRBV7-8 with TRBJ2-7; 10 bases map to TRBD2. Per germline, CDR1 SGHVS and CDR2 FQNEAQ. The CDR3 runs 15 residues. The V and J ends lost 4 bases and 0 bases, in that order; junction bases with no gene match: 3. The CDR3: CASSSGLATSYEQYF. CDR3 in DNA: TGTGCCAGCAGCTCGGGACTAGCGACCTCCTACGAGCAGTACTTC.

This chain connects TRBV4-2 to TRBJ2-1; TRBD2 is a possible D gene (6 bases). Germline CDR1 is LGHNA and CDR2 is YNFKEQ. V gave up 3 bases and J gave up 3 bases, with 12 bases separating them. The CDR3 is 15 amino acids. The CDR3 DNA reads TGTGCCAGCAGCCAGGGGGACTCGATCTACAATGAGCAGTTCTTC. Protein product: CASSQGDSIYNEQFF.

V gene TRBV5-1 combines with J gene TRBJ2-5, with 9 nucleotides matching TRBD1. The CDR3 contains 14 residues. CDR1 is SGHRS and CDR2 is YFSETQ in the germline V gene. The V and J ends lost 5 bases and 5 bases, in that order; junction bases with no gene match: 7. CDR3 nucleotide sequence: TGCGCCAGCAGGGAGACAGGGGGGAAGGAGACCCAGTACTTC. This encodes CASRETGGKETQYF.

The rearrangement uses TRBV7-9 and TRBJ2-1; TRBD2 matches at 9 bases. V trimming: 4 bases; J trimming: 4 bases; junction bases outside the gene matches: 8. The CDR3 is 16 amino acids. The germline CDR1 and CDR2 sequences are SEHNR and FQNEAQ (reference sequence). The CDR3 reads CASSYSGTSRYNEQFF. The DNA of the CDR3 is TGTGCCAGCAGCTATTCCGGGACTAGCCGATACAATGAGCAGTTCTTC. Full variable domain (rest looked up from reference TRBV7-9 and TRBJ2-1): DTGVSQNPRHKITKRGQNVTFRCDPISEHNRLYWYRQTLGQGPEFLTYFQNEAQLEKSRLLSDRFSAERPKGSFSTLEIQRTEQGDSAMYLCASSYSGTSRYNEQFFGPGTRLTVL.

DNA of the CDR3: TGTGCCAGCAGTGACTCGACTAGCGGCGGCGCTAAGTTCTTC. Residues: CASSDSTSGGAKFF. The chain joins TRBV6-4 to TRBJ2-1; 9 bases are shared with TRBD2. Germline V gene sequence: CDR1 MRHNA, CDR2 SNTAGT. The CDR3 totals 14 residues. Losses at the gene ends were 0 bases for V and 14 bases for J; bases not matched to a gene: 8.